Sequencing of this T cell receptor beta chain was carried out in a study of blood T cells in healthy people across ages. A sample-barcoded 5' primer and a J-beta primer mix were used in a second PCR of about 7 to 11 cycles. Using its own MiXCR run on the 5' RACE reads, TCRdb lists one record per CDR3 protein. The table includes fewer than 1 million distinct CDR3 sequences, around two fifths detected once. The germline CDR1 and CDR2 sequences are SGHRS and YFSETQ. The CDR3 runs 16 residues. The V and J ends lost 4 bases and 1 base, in that order; junction bases with no gene match: 5. This clonotype was detected only once.

The V and J genes are TRBV5-1 and TRBJ2-2, with 9 positions matching TRBD1. The TCR sequence derives from a man aged 60 to 75 in good health. The specimen sequenced was blood. For the CDR3, the DNA is TGCGCCAGCAGCCTAGGGACAGGGCTGAACACCGGGGAGCTGTTTTTT. This gives the protein CASSLGTGLNTGELFF.